This TCR beta chain was identified in a study of T-cell memory formation after mild COVID-19. Via MiXCR, TCRdb re-called the 5' RACE reads, giving one row per CDR3 protein. Here the sample spans fewer than 450,000 distinct CDR3 sequences, around a fifth being singletons. The CDR3 length is 16 residues. The V gene's germline CDR1 is KGHSH and CDR2 LQKENI. V was cut by 2 bases and J by 4 bases, with 15 bases left in between. The sample holds a few counts of this clonotype. The TCR originated in an adult woman who had mild COVID-19 (a few samples of this study predate the infection). Cell type and time point are not known. J is TRBJ2-1 and V is TRBV18; no definite D call. Sequencing input: PBMCs or a T cell subset sorted from them (not recorded which). CDR3 bases: TGTGCCAGCTCACCATCCTTGGCGGAGTCGTACAATGAGCAGTTCTTC. Its translation: CASSPSLAESYNEQFF.